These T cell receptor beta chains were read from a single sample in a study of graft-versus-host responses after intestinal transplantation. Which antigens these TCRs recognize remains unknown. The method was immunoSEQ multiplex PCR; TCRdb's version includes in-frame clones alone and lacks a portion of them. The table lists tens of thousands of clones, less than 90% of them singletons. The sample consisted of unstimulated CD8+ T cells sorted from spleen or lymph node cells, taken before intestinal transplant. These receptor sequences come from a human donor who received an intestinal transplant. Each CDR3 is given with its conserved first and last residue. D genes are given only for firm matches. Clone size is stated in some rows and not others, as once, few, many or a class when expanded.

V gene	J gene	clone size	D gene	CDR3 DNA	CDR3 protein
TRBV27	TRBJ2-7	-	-	TGTGCCAGCATATACGGCGTCGAGCAGTACTTC	CASIYGVEQYF
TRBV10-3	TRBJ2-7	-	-	TGTGCCATCAGTTTCTCAATCAACAACGAGCAGTACTTC	CAISFSINNEQYF
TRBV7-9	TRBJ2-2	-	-	TGTGCCAGCAGCTTATCGGGGCGGTACACCGGGGAGCTGTTTTTT	CASSLSGRYTGELFF
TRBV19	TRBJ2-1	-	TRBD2	TGTGCCAGTAGTATTCCGGGACTAGCGGGAGTAGGGTCCTACAATGAGCAGTTCTTC	CASSIPGLAGVGSYNEQFF
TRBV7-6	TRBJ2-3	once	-	TGTGCCAGCAGCTTAGTAGGAGATACGCAGTATTTT	CASSLVGDTQYF
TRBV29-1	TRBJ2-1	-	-	TGCAGCGTTGATGACAGTCCCTACAATGAGCAGTTCTTC	CSVDDSPYNEQFF
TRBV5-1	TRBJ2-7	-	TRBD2	TGCGCCAGCAGCTTGGGACTAGCGGGTTCTTCCTACGAGCAGTACTTC	CASSLGLAGSSYEQYF
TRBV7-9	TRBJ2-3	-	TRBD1	TGTGCCAGTGGGACAGGGGGTACAGATACGCAGTATTTT	CASGTGGTDTQYF
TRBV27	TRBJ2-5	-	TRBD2	TGTGCCAGCAGTTACTGGACTAGCGGGGGGGAAGAGACCCAGTACTTC	CASSYWTSGGEETQYF
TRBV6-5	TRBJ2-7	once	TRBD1	TGTGCCAGCAGTGGGGGACAGAAAAGCTCCTACGAGCAGTACTTC	CASSGGQKSSYEQYF
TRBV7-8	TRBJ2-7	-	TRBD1	TGTGCCAGCAGCTCCCTGACAGGGGTCGCCGAGCAGTACTTC	CASSSLTGVAEQYF
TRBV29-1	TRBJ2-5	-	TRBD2	TGCAGCGTTGAAGATGGCGGTCGGGATCAGCGGGAGGCGTGGGAGACCCAGTACTTC	CSVEDGGRDQREAWETQYF
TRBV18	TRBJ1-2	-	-	TGTGCCAGCTCACCCCAGGGGTATGGCTACACCTTC	CASSPQGYGYTF
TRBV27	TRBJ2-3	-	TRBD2	TGTGCCAGCAGTTTTGGACTAGCAGGCACAGATACGCAGTATTTT	CASSFGLAGTDTQYF
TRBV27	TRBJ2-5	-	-	TGTGCCACCCTCAGACGGGGTCAGGGTAGGTGGGAGACCCAGTACTTC	CATLRRGQGRWETQYF
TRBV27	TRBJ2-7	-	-	TGTGCCAGCAGTTTAGGGGAGTCCTACGAGCAGTACTTC	CASSLGESYEQYF
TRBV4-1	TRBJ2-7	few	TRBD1	TGCGCCAGCAGCCGGGGGACAGGCACCTACGAGCAGTACTTC	CASSRGTGTYEQYF
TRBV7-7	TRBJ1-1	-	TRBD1	TGTGCCAGCAGCCCGGGACAGGGGGCGCCGGCTTTCTTT	CASSPGQGAPAFF
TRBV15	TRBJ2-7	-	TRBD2	TGTGCCACCAGCAGAGTCCCCACTAGCGGGAGTTTGTACGAGCAGTACTTC	CATSRVPTSGSLYEQYF
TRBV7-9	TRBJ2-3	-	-	TGTGCCAGCAGCGATCCGGAACACGAGAATAGCGGTAGCACAGATACGCAGTATTTT	CASSDPEHENSGSTDTQYF
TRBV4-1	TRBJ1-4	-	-	TGCGCCAGCAGCCAAGAAACGGGGAATGAAAAACTGTTTTTT	CASSQETGNEKLFF
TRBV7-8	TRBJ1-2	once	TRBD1	TGTGCCAGCAGCCCACACAGGGGTCCCTATCTAAACTATGGCTACACCTTC	CASSPHRGPYLNYGYTF
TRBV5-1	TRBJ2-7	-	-	TGCGCCAGCAGCCCGGGCCGTTCTGTCTACGAGCAGTACTTC	CASSPGRSVYEQYF
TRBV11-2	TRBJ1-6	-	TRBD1	TGTGCCAGCAGCATGGACAGGCTCGCCTATAATTCACCCCTCCATTTT	CASSMDRLAYNSPLHF
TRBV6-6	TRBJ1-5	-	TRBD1	TGTGCCAGCAGTTACTGGGACAGGGGGCATCAGCCCCAGCATTTT	CASSYWDRGHQPQHF
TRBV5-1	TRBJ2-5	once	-	TGCGCCAGCAGCTTGGAGAACCAAGAGACCCAGTACTTC	CASSLENQETQYF
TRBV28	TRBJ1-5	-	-	TGTGCCAGCAGTTACCAGGGGCATAATCAGCCCCAGCATTTT	CASSYQGHNQPQHF
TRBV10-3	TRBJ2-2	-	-	TGTGCCGTGGTTAAAGAGGCCACCGGGGAGCTGTTTTTT	CAVVKEATGELFF
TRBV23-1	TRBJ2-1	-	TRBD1	TGCGCCAGCAGTCGTCGGGACAGGGGGGGCGATGAGCAGTTCTTC	CASSRRDRGGDEQFF